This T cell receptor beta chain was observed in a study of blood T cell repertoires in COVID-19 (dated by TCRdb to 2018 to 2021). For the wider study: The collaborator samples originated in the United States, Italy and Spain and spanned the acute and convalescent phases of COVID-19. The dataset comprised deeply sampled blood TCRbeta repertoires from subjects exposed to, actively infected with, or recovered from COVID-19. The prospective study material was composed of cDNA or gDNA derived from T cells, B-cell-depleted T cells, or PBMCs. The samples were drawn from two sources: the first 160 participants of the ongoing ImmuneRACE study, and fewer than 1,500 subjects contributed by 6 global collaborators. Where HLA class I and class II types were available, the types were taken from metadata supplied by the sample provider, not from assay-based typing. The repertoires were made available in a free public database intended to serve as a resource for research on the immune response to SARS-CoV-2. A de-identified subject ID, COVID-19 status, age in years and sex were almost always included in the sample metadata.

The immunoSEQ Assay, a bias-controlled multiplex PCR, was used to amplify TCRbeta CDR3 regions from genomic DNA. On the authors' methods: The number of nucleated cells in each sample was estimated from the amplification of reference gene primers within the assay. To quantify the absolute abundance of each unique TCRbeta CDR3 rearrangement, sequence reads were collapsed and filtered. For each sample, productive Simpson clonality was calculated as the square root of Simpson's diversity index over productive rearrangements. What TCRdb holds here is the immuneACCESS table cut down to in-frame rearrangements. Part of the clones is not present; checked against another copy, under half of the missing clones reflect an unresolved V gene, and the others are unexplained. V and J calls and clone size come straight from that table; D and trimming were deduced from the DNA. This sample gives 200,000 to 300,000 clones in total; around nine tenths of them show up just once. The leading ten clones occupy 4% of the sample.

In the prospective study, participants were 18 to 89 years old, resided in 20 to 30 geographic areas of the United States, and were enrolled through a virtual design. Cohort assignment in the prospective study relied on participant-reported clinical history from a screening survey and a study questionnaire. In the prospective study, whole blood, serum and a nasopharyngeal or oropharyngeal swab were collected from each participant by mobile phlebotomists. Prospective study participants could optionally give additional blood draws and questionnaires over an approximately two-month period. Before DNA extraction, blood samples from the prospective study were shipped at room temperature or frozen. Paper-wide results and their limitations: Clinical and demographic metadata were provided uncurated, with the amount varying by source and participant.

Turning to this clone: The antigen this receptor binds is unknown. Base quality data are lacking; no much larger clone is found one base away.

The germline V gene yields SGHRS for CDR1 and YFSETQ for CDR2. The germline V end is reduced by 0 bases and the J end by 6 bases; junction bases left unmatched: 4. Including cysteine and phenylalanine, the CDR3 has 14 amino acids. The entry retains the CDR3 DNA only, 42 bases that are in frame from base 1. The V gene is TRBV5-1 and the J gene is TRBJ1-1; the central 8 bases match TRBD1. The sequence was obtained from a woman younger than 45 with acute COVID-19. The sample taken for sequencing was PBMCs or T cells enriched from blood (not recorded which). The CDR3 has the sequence CASSLGPRGPEAFF. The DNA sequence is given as TGCGCCAGCAGCTTGGGCCCCAGGGGGCCTGAAGCTTTCTTT.